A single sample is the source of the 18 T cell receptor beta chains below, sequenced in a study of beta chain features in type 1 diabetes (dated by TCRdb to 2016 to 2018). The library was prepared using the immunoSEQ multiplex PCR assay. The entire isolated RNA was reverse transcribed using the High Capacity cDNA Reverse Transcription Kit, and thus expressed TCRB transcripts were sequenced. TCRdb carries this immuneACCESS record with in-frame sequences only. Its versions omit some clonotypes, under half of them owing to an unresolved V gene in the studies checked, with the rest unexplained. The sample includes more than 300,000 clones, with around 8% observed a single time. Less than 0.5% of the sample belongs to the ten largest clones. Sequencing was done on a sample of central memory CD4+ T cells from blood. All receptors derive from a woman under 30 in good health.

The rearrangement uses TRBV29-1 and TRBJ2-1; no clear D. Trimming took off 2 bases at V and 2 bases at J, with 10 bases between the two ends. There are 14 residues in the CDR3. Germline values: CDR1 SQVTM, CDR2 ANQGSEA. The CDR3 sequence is CSVENQATYNEQFF. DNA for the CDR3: TGCAGCGTTGAAAATCAGGCGACCTACAATGAGCAGTTCTTC.

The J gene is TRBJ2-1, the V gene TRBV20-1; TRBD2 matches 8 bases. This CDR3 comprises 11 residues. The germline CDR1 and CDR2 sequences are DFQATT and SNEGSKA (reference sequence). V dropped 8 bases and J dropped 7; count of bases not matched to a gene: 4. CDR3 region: CSTGGRNEQFF. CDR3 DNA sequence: TGCAGTACGGGAGGGCGGAATGAGCAGTTCTTC.

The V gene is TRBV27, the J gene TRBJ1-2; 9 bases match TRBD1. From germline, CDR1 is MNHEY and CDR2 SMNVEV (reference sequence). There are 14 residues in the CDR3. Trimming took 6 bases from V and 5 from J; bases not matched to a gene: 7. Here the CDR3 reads CASSKGTGMYGYTF. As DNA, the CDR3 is TGTGCCAGCAGCAAAGGGACAGGGATGTATGGCTACACCTTC.

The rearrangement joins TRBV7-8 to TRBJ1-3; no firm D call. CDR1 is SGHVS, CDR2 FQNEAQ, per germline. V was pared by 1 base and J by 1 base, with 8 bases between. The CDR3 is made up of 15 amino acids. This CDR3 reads CASSLDSGSGNTIYF. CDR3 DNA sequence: TGTGCCAGCAGCTTAGATTCCGGGTCTGGAAACACCATATATTTT.

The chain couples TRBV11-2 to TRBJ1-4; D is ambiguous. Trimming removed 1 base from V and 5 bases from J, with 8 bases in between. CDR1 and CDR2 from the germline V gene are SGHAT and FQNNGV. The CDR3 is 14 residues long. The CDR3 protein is CASSLATANEKLFF. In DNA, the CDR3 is TGTGCCAGCAGCTTAGCAACAGCAAATGAAAAACTGTTTTTT.

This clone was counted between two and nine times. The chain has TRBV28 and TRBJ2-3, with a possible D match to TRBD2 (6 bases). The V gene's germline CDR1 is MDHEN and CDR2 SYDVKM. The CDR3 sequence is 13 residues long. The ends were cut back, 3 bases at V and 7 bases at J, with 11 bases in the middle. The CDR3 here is CASSLAGPNTQYF. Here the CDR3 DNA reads TGTGCCAGCAGTTTGGCGGGGCCGAATACGCAGTATTTT.

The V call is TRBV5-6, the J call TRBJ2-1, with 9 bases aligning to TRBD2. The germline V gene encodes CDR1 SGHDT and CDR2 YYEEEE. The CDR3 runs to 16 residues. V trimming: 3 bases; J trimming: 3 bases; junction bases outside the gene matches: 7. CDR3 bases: TGTGCCAGCAGCTCAAATAGCGGGAGCGGCTACAATGAGCAGTTCTTC. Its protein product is CASSSNSGSGYNEQFF.

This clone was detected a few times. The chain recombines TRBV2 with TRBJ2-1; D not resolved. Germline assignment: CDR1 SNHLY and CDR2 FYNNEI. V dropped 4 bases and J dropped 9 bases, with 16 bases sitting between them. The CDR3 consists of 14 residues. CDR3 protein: CASSVGQHRSEQFF. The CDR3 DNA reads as TGTGCCAGCAGTGTAGGGCAGCATCGAAGTGAGCAGTTCTTC. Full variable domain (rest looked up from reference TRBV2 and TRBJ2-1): EPEVTQTPSHQVTQMGQEVILRCVPISNHLYFYWYRQILGQKVEFLVSFYNNEISEKSEIFDDQFSVERPDGSNFTLKIRSTKLEDSAMYFCASSVGQHRSEQFFGPGTRLTVL.

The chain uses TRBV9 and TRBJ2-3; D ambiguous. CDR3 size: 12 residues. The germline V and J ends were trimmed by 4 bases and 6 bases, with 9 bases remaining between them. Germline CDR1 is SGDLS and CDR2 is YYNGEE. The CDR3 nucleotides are TGTGCCAGCAGCTACCTTTGGGATACGCAGTATTTT. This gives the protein CASSYLWDTQYF.

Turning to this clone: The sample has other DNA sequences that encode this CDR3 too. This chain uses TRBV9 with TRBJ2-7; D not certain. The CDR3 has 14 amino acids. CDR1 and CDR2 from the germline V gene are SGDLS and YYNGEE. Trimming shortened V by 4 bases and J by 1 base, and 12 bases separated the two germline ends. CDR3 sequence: CASSPRAQSYEQYF. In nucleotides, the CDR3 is TGTGCCAGCAGCCCCCGGGCGCAATCCTACGAGCAGTACTTC.

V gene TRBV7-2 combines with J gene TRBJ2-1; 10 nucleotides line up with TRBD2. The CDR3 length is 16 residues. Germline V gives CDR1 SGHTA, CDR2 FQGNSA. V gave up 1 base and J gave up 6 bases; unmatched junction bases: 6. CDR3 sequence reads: CASSLVLSGRFNEQFF. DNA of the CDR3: TGTGCCAGCAGCTTAGTTCTTAGCGGGAGGTTCAATGAGCAGTTCTTC.

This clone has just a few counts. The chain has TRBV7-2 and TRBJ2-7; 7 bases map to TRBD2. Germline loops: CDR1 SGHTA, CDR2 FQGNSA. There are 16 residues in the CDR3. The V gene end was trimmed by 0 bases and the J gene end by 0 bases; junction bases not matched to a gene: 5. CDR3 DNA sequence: TGTGCCAGCAGCTTAGCTAGCGGGCGAGGCTCCTACGAGCAGTACTTC. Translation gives CASSLASGRGSYEQYF.

CDR3 nucleotides: TGTGCCAGCAGCTCCAGGGGAGGGTACACAGATACGCAGTATTTT. This translates into CASSSRGGYTDTQYF. This chain links TRBV7-9 with TRBJ2-3, with D perhaps matching TRBD2 (7 bases). This CDR3 has 15 residues. Germline CDR1 SEHNR, CDR2 FQNEAQ (reference sequence). The V and J ends lost 4 bases and 2 bases respectively, with 13 bases between them.

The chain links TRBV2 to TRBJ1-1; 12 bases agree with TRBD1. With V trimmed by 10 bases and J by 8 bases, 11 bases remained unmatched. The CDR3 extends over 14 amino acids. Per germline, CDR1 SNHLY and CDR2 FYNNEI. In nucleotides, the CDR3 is TGTGCCACCACTTCCGGGACAGGGGGCTTGGAAGCTTTCTTT. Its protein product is CATTSGTGGLEAFF.

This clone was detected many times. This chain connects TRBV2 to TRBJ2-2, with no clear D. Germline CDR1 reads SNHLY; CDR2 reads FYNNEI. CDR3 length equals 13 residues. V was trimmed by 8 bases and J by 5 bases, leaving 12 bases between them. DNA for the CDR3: TGTGCCAGCTCGGTTGCTTTTACCGGGGAGCTGTTTTTT. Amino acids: CASSVAFTGELFF.

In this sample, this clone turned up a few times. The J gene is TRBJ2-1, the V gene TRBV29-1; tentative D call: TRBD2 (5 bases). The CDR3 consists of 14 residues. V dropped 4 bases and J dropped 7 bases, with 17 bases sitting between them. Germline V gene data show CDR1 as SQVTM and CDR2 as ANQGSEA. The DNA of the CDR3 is TGCAGCGTTGTCGCGGGTTCAGCGATTAATGAGCAGTTCTTC. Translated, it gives CSVVAGSAINEQFF.

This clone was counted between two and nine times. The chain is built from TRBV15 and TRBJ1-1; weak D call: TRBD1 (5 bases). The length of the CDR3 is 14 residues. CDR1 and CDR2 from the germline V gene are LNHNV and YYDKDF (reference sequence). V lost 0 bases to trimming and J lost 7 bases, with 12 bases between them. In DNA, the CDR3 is TGTGCCACCAGCAGAGAGGGGCCAGCTTATGAAGCTTTCTTT. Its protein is CATSREGPAYEAFF.

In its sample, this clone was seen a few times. The CDR3 reads CASSVVIAASYNEQFF. DNA for the CDR3: TGTGCCAGCAGCGTAGTAATAGCGGCCTCCTACAATGAGCAGTTCTTC. The V and J genes are TRBV9 and TRBJ2-1, with D possibly being TRBD2 (6 bases). In germline, CDR1 is SGDLS, CDR2 YYNGEE. V was pared by 0 bases and J by 0 bases, with 10 bases between. There are 16 residues in the CDR3.